This T cell receptor (beta chain) was recovered during a study of multiple sclerosis patients with progressive multifocal leukoencephalopathy. Study-level background: The control group, sampled over time, had multiple sclerosis, received natalizumab and did not develop PML. Study outcomes and limitations: Preferential TRBV-TRBJ pairings or common gene usage were not detected at PML.

Indicated time point: before natalizumab initiation. Repertoires were generated with immunoSEQ multiplex PCR, while TCRdb's copy carries only in-frame clones and drops some. Here the sample spans fewer than 35,000 clones, almost 95% being singletons. V lost 5 bases and J 3 bases, leaving 18 bases between the germline ends. Germline-derived CDR1 and CDR2 are SGHTA and FQGNSA. This CDR3 has 16 amino acids. A remark on this clone: Its antigen remains unknown.

This TCR was sampled from a man aged 25-45 years with multiple sclerosis. This chain links TRBV7-2 with TRBJ2-3; D remains ambiguous. Sequencing was carried out using PBMCs. The CDR3: CASSLGPIPITDTQYF. The CDR3 nucleotides read TGTGCCAGCAGCCTAGGACCAATACCAATAACAGATACGCAGTATTTT. Supplemented by reference TRBV7-2 and TRBJ2-3, the full variable domain reads GAGVSQSPSNKVTEKGKDVELRCDPISGHTALYWYRQSLGQGLEFLIYFQGNSAPDKSGLPSDRFSAERTGGSVSTLTIQRTQQEDSAVYLCASSLGPIPITDTQYFGPGTRLTVL.